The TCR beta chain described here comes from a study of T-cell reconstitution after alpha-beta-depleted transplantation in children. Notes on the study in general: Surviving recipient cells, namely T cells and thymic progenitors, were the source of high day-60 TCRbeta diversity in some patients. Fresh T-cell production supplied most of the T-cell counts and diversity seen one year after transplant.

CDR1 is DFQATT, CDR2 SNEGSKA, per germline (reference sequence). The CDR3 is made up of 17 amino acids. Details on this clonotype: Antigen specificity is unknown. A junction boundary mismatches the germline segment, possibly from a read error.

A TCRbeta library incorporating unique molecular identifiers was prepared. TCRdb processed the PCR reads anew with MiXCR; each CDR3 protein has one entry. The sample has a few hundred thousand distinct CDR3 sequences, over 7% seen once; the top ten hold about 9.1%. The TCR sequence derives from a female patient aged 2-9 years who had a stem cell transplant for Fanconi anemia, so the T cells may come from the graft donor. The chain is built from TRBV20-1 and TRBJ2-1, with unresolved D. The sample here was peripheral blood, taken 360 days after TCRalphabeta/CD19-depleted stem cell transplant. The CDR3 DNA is TGCTGTGCTCACACCTCCGACTGGACCTCCTCCTACAATGAGCAGTTCTTC. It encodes CCAHTSDWTSSYNEQFF.